This T cell receptor beta chain was sequenced in a study of blood T cell repertoires in COVID-19. Study overall: PBMCs, B-cell-depleted T cells, or T cells were the source of the cDNA or gDNA that made up the material.

The table came from immunoSEQ multiplex PCR; TCRdb's copy has only in-frame clones and leaves some out. The table shows some 150,000 clones, with 70% to 90% occurring only once. The sequence derives from a woman between 40 and 55 years old with active or convalescent COVID-19. What was sequenced was peripheral blood.

In DNA, the CDR3 is TGTGCCAGTAGTAAGGGGAGCGGGGCCCTGGCGGAGACCCAGTACTTC. Amino acids: CASSKGSGALAETQYF. The V gene is TRBV19, the J gene TRBJ2-5; 7 bases map to TRBD2. Germline V gene lookup returns CDR1 LNHDA and CDR2 SQIVND (reference sequence). The CDR3 is 16 amino acids. Trimming at V came to 4 bases and at J to 5 bases, leaving 13 bases not matched to a gene.